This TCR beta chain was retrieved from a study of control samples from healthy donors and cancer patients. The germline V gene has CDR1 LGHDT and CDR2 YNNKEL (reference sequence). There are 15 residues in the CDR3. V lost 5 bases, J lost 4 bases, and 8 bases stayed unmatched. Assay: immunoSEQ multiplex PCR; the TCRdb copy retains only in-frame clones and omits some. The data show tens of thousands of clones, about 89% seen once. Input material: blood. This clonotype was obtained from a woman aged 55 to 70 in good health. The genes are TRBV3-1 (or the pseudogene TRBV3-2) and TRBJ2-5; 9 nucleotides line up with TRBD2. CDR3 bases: TGTGCCAGCAGCGGATTAGCGGGAGAGGGAGAGACCCAGTACTTC. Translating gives CASSGLAGEGETQYF.